This T cell receptor (beta chain) derives from a study of spatial heterogeneity in lung cancer. Study-wide background: Detection consistently yielded more beta chains than alpha chains. As counted in raw reads, each unique TCR and UMI combination appeared more than ten times on average.

This clonotype came up many times. Its matching antigen is unknown. Looked up from germline, CDR1 is MNHNS and CDR2 is SASEGT. This CDR3 region has 15 residues. V dropped 5 bases and J dropped 3 bases, with 14 bases sitting between them. Study-level results: Tumor mutation counts were tracked by expanded intratumoral alpha and beta TCR counts.

Described time point: sample taken at primary tumor resection. Unsorted whole RNA from tumor, nontumor lung or frozen PBMC underwent sequencing. Every TCR cDNA molecule carried a tag that served as a unique molecular identifier. MiXCR, applied by TCRdb to the 5' RACE reads, yields one record per CDR3 protein. The sample has 20,000 to 25,000 distinct CDR3 sequences, 2.8% seen once. The receptor's source is a male donor with early-stage non-small cell lung cancer. The rearrangement links TRBV6-1 to TRBJ1-5; D remains unclear. The sequencing used lung tumor tissue, collected at surgery. The CDR3 DNA sequence: TGTGCCAGCAGTCACCACCGGGAGTACAATCAGCCCCAGCATTTT. This sequence encodes CASSHHREYNQPQHF.